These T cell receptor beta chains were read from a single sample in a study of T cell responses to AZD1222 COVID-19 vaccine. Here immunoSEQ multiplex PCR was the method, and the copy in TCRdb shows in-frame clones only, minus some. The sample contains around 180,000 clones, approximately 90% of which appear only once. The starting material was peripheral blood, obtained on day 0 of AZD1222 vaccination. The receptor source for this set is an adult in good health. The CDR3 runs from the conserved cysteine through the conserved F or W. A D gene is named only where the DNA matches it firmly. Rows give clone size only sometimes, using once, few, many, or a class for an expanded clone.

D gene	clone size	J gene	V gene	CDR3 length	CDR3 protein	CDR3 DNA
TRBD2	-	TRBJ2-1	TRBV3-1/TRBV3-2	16	CASSQGTSGRKWEQFF	TGTGCCAGCAGCCAAGGTACTAGCGGGAGAAAGTGGGAGCAGTTCTTC
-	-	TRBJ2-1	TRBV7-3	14	CASSLGTEYNEQFF	TGTGCCAGCAGCTTGGGGACGGAATACAATGAGCAGTTCTTC
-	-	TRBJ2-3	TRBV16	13	CANSGQTTDTQYF	TGTGCCAACAGCGGACAGACCACAGATACGCAGTATTTT
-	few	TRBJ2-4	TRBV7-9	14	CAVGGALAKNIQYF	TGTGCCGTCGGGGGAGCACTAGCCAAAAACATTCAGTACTTC
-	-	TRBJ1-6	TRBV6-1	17	CASSEGTLLGVYSPLHF	TGTGCCAGCAGTGAAGGGACCCTACTTGGGGTTTATTCACCCCTCCACTTT
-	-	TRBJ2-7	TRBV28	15	CASSLAGLEAYEQYF	TGTGCCAGCAGTTTGGCGGGTCTCGAAGCGTACGAGCAGTACTTC
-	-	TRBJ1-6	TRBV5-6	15	CASSLADRARSPLHF	TGTGCCAGCAGCTTGGCCGATAGGGCGCGATCACCCCTCCACTTT
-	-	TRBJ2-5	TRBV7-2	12	CASSLEAETQYF	TGTGCCAGCAGCTTAGAGGCGGAGACCCAGTACTTC
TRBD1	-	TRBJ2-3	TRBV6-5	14	CASRDRDITDTQYF	TGTGCCAGCAGGGACAGGGATATCACAGATACGCAGTATTTT
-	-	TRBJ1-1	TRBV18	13	CASSPQGSTEAFF	TGTGCCAGCTCACCACAGGGTTCCACTGAAGCTTTCTTT
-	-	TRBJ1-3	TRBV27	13	CASRPVGGNTIYF	TGTGCCAGCAGGCCCGTCGGTGGAAACACCATATATTTT
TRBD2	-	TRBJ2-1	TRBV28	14	CASSLFSGGNEQFF	TGTGCCAGCAGTTTATTTAGCGGGGGCAATGAGCAGTTCTTC
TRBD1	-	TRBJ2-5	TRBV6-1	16	CASSEDPAGTGETQYF	TGTGCCAGCAGTGAAGATCCCGCGGGGACAGGAGAGACCCAGTACTTC
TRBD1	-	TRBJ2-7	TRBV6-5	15	CASSYSTGPSYEQYF	TGTGCCAGCAGTTACTCGACAGGGCCCAGTTACGAGCAGTACTTC
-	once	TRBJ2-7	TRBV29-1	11	CSAQMATEQYF	TGCAGCGCCCAAATGGCGACCGAGCAGTACTTC
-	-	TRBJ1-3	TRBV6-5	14	CASSRGTYGNTIYF	TGTGCCAGCAGTCGCGGGACATACGGAAACACCATATATTTT
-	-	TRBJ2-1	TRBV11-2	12	CASNFPGTVQFF	TGTGCCAGCAACTTCCCGGGCACTGTTCAGTTCTTC
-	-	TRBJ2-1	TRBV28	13	CASNTQGTNEQFF	TGTGCCAGCAATACCCAGGGTACAAATGAGCAGTTCTTC
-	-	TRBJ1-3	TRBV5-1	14	CASSLEGSGNTIYF	TGCGCCAGCAGCTTGGAAGGCTCTGGAAACACCATATATTTT
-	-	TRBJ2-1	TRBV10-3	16	CAIRSGRTPLNNEQFF	TGTGCCATCAGGAGTGGGAGGACTCCGTTGAACAATGAGCAGTTCTTC
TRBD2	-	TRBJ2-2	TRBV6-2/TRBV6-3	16	CASSYTAGGYTGELFF	TGTGCCAGCAGTTATACAGCGGGGGGTTACACCGGGGAGCTGTTTTTT
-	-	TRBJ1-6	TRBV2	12	CASSEATWAVHF	TGTGCCAGCAGTGAAGCGACCTGGGCGGTCCACTTT
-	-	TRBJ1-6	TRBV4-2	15	CASSRADGERSPLHF	TGTGCCAGCAGCCGAGCCGACGGGGAGAGATCACCCCTCCACTTT
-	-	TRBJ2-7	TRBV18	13	CASSPPVTDEQYF	TGTGCCAGCTCACCACCGGTGACCGACGAGCAGTACTTC
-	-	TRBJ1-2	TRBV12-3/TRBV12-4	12	CASSTSFYGYTF	TGTGCCAGCAGCACCTCCTTCTATGGCTACACCTTC
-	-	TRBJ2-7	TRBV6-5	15	CASSYPNGEVYEQYF	TGTGCCAGCAGTTACCCAAACGGGGAGGTGTACGAGCAGTACTTC
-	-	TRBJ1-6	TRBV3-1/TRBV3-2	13	CASSQEGGAPLHF	TGTGCCAGCAGCCAAGAAGGAGGGGCGCCCCTCCACTTT
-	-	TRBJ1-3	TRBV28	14	CASSSGGSGNTIYF	TGTGCCAGCAGTTCGGGGGGTTCTGGAAACACCATATATTTT
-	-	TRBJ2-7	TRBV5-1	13	CASSLGGTYEQYF	TGCGCCAGCAGCTTGGGGGGGACCTACGAGCAGTACTTC
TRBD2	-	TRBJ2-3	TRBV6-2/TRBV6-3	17	CASSPPPLAGGPDTQYF	TGTGCCAGCAGCCCACCGCCACTAGCGGGGGGCCCAGATACGCAGTATTTT
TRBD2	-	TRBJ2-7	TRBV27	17	CASSLSWTSGRTYEQYF	TGTGCCAGCAGTTTATCCTGGACTAGCGGGAGGACCTACGAGCAGTACTTC
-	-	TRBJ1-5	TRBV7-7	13	CASSLAEDQPQHF	TGTGCCAGCAGCTTAGCGGAGGATCAGCCCCAGCATTTT
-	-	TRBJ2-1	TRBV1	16	CTSSRPMSVSYNEQFF	TGCACCAGCAGCCGGCCAATGAGCGTCTCCTACAATGAGCAGTTCTTC
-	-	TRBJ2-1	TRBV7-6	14	CASSSRRDRGEQFF	TGTGCCAGCAGCTCCCGTAGGGACCGAGGGGAGCAGTTCTTC
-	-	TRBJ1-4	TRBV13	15	CASSHRAGAPEKLFF	TGTGCCAGCAGCCACCGGGCAGGGGCCCCTGAAAAACTGTTTTTT
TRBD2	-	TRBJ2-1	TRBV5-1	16	CASSRRLAGTNNEQFF	TGCGCCAGCAGCCGCCGACTAGCGGGGACCAACAATGAGCAGTTCTTC
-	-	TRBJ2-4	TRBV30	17	CAWRQRPSRDSKNIQYF	TGTGCCTGGAGACAGAGGCCCTCCCGGGATTCCAAAAACATTCAGTACTTC
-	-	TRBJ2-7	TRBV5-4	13	CASSRAGIYEQYF	TGTGCCAGCAGCCGGGCAGGGATCTACGAGCAGTACTTC
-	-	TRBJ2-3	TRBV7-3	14	CASSQFSSTDTQYF	TGTGCCAGCAGCCAGTTTTCTAGCACAGATACGCAGTATTTT
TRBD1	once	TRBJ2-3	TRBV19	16	CASSLPGQASKATQYF	TGTGCCAGTAGTCTCCCGGGACAGGCCAGCAAGGCTACGCAGTATTTT
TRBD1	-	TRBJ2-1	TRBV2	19	CASSEWVRTGPFSYNEQFF	TGTGCCAGCAGTGAATGGGTGCGGACAGGGCCATTCTCCTACAATGAGCAGTTCTTC
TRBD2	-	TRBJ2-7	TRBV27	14	CASSLGLAAYEQYF	TGTGCCAGCAGTTTAGGACTAGCGGCCTACGAGCAGTACTTC
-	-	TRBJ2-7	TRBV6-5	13	CASVGQPSYEQYF	TGTGCCAGCGTAGGACAGCCCTCCTACGAGCAGTACTTC
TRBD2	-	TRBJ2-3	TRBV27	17	CASSLLGSGGAPDTQYF	TGTGCCAGCAGTTTATTAGGGAGCGGGGGGGCACCAGATACGCAGTATTTT
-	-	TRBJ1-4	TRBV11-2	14	CASSLDTGQEKLFF	TGTGCCAGCAGCTTAGATACAGGGCAGGAAAAACTGTTTTTT
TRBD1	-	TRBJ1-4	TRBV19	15	CASSQNRGLNEKLFF	TGTGCCAGTAGCCAGAACAGGGGGCTAAACGAAAAACTGTTTTTT
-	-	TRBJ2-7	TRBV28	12	CASSLSSYEQYF	TGTGCCAGCAGTTTATCGTCCTACGAGCAGTACTTC
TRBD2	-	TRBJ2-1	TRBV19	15	CASSIGLAGGYEQFF	TGTGCCAGTAGTATTGGGCTAGCGGGAGGCTATGAGCAGTTCTTC
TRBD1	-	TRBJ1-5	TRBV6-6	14	CASSPYTGDQPQHF	TGTGCCAGCAGTCCGTACACAGGGGACCAGCCCCAGCATTTT
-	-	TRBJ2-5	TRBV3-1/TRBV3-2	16	CASSPLYPSSQETQYF	TGTGCCAGCAGCCCTTTATATCCAAGCAGCCAAGAGACCCAGTACTTC
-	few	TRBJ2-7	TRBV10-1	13	CASSSHDVYEQYF	TGCGCCAGCAGCAGTCATGACGTGTACGAGCAGTACTTC
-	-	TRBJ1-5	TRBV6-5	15	CATQDRAYSNQPQHF	TGTGCCACCCAGGACAGAGCCTATAGCAATCAGCCCCAGCATTTT
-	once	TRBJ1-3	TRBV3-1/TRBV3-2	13	CASSQDRGNTIYF	TGTGCCAGCAGCCAAGATAGGGGAAACACCATATATTTT
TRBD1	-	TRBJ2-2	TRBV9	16	CASSVAGTGTTGELFF	TGTGCCAGCAGCGTAGCCGGGACAGGGACTACCGGGGAGCTGTTTTTT